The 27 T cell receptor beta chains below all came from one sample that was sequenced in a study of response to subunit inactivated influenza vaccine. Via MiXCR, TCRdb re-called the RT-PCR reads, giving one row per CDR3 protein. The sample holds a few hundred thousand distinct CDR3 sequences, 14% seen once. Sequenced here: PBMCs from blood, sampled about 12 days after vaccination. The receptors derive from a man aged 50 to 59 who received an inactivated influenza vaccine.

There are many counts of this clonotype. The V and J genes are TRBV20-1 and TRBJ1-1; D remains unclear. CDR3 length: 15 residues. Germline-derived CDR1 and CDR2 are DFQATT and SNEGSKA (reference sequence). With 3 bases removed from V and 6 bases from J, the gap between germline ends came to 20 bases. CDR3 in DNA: TGCAGTGCTAGGACACAAGGGAATGCGATCCCTGAAGCTTTCTTT. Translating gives CSARTQGNAIPEAFF.

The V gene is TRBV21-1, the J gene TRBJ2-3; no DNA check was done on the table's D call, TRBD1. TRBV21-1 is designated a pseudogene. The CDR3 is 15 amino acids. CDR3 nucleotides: TGTGCCAGCAGCAAAGGTGGGGGGGCCGCAGATACGCAGTATTTT. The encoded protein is CASSKGGGAADTQYF.

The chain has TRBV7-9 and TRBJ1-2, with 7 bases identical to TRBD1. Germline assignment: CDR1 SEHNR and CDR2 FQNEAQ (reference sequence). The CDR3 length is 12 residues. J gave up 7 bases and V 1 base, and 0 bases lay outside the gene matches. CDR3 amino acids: CASSLGQGGYTF. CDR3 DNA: TGTGCCAGCAGCTTAGGACAGGGTGGCTACACCTTC.

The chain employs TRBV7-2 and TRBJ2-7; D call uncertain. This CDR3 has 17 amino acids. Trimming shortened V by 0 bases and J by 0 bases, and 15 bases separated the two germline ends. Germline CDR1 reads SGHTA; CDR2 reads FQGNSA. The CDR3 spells CASSLALGQSSSYEQYF. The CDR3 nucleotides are TGTGCCAGCAGCTTAGCGTTGGGTCAGAGTAGCTCCTACGAGCAGTACTTC.

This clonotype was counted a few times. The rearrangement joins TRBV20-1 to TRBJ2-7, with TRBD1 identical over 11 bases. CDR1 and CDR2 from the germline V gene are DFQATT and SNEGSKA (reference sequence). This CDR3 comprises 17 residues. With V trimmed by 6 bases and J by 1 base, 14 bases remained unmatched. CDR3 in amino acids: CSARRDRGKGRSYEQYF. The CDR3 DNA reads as TGCAGTGCGCGCCGGGACAGGGGGAAGGGGAGATCCTACGAGCAGTACTTC.

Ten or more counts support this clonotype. This CDR3 reads CASSLAEWGELFF. CDR3 nucleotides: TGCGCCAGCAGCTTGGCCGAATGGGGGGAGCTGTTTTTT. The chain carries TRBV5-1 and TRBJ2-2; D uncertain. V lost 0 bases, J lost 8 bases, and 8 bases lay in between. CDR1 is SGHRS, CDR2 YFSETQ, per germline. The CDR3 length is 13 residues.

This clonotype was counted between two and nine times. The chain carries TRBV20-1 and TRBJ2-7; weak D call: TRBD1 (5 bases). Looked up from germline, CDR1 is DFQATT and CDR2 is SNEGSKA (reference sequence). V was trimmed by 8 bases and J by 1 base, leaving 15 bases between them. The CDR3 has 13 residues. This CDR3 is CSTTTGLSYEQYF. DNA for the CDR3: TGCAGTACTACCACAGGCCTTTCCTACGAGCAGTACTTC.

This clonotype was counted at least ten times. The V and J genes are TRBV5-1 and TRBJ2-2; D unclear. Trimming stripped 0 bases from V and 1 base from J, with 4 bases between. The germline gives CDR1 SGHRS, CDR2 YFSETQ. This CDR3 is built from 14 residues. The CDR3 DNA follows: TGCGCCAGCAGCTTGGACGGGAACACCGGGGAGCTGTTTTTT. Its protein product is CASSLDGNTGELFF.

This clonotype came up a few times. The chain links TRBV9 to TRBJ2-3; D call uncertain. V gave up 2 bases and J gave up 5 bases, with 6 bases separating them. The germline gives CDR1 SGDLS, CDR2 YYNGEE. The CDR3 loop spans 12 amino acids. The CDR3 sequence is CASSVSGDTQYF. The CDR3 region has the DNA TGTGCCAGCAGCGTGTCGGGAGATACGCAGTATTTT.

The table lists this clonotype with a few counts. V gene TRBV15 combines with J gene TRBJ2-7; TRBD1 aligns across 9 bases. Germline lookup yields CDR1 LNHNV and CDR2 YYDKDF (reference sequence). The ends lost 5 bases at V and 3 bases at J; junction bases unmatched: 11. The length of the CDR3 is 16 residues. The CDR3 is CATSHPGQGKIYEQYF. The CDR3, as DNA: TGTGCCACCAGCCACCCGGGACAGGGAAAGATCTACGAGCAGTACTTC.

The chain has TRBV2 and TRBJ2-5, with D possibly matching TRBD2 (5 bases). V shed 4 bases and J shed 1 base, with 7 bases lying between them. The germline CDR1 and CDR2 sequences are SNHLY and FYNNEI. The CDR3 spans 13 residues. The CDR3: CASSGEGQETQYF. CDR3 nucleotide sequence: TGTGCCAGCAGTGGTGAGGGCCAAGAGACCCAGTACTTC.

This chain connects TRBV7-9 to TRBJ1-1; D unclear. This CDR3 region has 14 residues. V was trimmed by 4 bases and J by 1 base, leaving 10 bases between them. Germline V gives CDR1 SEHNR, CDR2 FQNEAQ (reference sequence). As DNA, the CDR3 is TGTGCCAGCAGCTCGGAGGCCCGGAACACTGAAGCTTTCTTT. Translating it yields CASSSEARNTEAFF.

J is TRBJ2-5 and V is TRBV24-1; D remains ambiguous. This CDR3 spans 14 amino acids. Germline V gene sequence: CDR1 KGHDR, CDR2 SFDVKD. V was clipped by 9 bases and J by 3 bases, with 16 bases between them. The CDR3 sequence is CATARRPAEETQYF. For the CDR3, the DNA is TGTGCCACCGCCCGGCGGCCGGCGGAAGAGACCCAGTACTTC.

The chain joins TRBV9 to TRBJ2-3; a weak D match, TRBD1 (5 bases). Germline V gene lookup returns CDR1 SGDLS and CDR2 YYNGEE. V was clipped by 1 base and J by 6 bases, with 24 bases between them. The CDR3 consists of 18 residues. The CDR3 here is CASSVFPFLLGVVDTQYF. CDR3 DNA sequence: TGTGCCAGCAGCGTATTTCCTTTCCTATTAGGGGTCGTTGATACGCAGTATTTT. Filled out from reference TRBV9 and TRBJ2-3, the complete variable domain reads DSGVTQTPKHLITATGQRVTLRCSPRSGDLSVYWYQQSLDQGLQFLIQYYNGEERAKGNILERFSAQQFPDLHSELNLSSLELGDSALYFCASSVFPFLLGVVDTQYFGPGTRLTVL.

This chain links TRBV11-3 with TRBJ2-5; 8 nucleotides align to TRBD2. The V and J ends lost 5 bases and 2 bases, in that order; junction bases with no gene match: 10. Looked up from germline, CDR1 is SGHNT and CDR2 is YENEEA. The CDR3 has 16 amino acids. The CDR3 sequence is CASSPGGTLVQETQYF. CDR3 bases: TGTGCCAGCAGCCCGGGGGGGACTCTGGTACAAGAGACCCAGTACTTC.

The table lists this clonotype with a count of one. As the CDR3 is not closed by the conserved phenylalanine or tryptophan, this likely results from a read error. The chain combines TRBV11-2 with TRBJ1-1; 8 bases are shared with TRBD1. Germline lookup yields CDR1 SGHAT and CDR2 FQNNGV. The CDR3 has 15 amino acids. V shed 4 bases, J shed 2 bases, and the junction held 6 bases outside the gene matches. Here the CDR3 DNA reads TGTGCCAGCAGCTCCTACGACAGGGGAAACACTGAAGCTTTCTTG. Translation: CASSSYDRGNTEAFL.

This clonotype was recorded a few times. In nucleotides, the CDR3 is TGCAGCGCGGGGGCGCCGGGACAAACGAACACCGGGGAGCTGTTTTTT. Its translation: CSAGAPGQTNTGELFF. The chain links TRBV29-1 to TRBJ2-2; D may correspond to TRBD1 or TRBD2 (6 bases each). Germline V gene sequence: CDR1 SQVTM, CDR2 ANQGSEA. The CDR3 runs 16 residues. Trimming took off 7 bases at V and 0 bases at J, with 18 bases between the two ends.

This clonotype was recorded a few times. CDR3 nucleotide sequence: TGTGCCAGTACGAGTGGACATCACTCCTACGAGCAGTACTTC. Residues: CASTSGHHSYEQYF. This chain connects TRBV21-1 to TRBJ2-7; TRBD1, the table's D call, was not compared with the DNA. TRBV21-1 is assigned pseudogene status. The CDR3 has 14 amino acids.

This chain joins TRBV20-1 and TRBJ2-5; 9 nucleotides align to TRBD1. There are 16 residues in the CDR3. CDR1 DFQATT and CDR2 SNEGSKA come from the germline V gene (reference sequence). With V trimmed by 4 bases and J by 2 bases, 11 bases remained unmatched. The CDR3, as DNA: TGCAGTGCTAATACCCACAGGGGGCCATATCAAGAGACCCAGTACTTC. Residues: CSANTHRGPYQETQYF.

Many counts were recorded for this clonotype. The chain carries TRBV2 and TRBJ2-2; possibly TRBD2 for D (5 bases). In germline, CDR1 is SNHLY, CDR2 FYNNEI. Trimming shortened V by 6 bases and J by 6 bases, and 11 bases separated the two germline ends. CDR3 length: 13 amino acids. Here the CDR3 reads CASREGPAGELFF. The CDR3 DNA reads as TGTGCCAGCAGAGAGGGCCCGGCCGGGGAGCTGTTTTTT.

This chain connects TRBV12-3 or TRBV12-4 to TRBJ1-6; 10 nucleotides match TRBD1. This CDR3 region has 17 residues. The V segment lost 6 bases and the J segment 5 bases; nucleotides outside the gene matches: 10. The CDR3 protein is CASSFGGTGVHNSPLHF. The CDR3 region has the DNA TGTGCCAGCAGCTTTGGCGGGACAGGGGTTCATAATTCACCCCTCCACTTT.

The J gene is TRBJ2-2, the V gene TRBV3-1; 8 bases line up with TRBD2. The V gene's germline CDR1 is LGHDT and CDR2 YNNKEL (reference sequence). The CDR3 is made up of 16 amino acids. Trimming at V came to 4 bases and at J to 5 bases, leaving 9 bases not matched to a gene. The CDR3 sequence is CASSPRGGLETGELFF. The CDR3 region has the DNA TGTGCCAGCAGCCCTCGGGGGGGGCTTGAGACCGGGGAGCTGTTTTTT.

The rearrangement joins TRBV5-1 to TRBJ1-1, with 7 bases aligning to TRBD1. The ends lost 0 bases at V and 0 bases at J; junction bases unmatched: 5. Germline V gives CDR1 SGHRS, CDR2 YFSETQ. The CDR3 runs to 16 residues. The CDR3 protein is CASSLGGQLMNTEAFF. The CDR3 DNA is TGCGCCAGCAGCTTGGGGGGACAGCTTATGAACACTGAAGCTTTCTTT.

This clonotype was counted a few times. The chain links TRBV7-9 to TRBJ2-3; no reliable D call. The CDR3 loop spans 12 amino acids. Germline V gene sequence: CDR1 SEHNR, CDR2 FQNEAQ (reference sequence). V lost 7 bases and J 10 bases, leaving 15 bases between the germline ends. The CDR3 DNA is TGTGCCAGCAACCTTGGACGAGGAGCGCAGTATTTT. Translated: CASNLGRGAQYF.

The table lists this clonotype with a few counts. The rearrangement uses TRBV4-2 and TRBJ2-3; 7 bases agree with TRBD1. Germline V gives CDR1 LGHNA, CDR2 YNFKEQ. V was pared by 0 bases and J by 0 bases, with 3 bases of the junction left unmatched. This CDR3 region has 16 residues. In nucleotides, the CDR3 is TGTGCCAGCAGCCAAGATGGACAGGCTAGCACAGATACGCAGTATTTT. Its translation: CASSQDGQASTDTQYF.

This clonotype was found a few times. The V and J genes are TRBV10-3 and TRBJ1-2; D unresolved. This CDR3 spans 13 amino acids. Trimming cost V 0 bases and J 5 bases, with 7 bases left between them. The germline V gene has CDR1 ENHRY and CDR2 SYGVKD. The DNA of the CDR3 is TGTGCCATCAGTGAGTCGGCGGGGTATGGCTACACCTTC. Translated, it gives CAISESAGYGYTF.

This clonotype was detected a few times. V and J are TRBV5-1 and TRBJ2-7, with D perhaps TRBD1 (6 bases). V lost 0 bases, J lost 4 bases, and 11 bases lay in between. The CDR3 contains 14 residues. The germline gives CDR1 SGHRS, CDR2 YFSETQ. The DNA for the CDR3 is TGCGCCAGCAGCTTGGGGACAGATAAGTACGAGCAGTACTTC. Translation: CASSLGTDKYEQYF.